These 8 T cell receptor beta chains share one sample of origin, sequenced in a study of cytomegalovirus exposure and HLA in healthy donors. The PCR had 60 Vbeta and 13 Jbeta primers. The method was immunoSEQ multiplex PCR; TCRdb's version includes in-frame clones alone and lacks a portion of them. The profile covers more than 140,000 clones, with 75% appearing a single time and 3.3% taken by the ten largest. The sample comprised PBMCs. The origin of the receptors is a man in his forties or fifties in good health and CMV-seronegative.

The rearrangement uses TRBV6-4 and TRBJ2-2, with D uncertain. In germline, CDR1 is MRHNA, CDR2 SNTAGT. This CDR3 is built from 16 residues. V lost 9 bases to trimming and J lost 9 bases, with 26 bases between them. CDR3 sequence (DNA): TGTGCCAGAAAAATTCACCATGCACCACGACACCGGGAGCTGTTTTTT. Amino acids: CARKIHHAPRHRELFF.

This chain joins TRBV12-5 and TRBJ2-7; 9 bases are a match to TRBD2. After removal of 2 bases from V and 2 bases from J, the junction contained 4 bases not matched to a gene. Germline V gene sequence: CDR1 LGHNT, CDR2 FRNRAP. The CDR3 totals 15 residues. The CDR3 region is CASGLWVAGAYEQYF. The CDR3 nucleotides read TGTGCTAGTGGTTTGTGGGTAGCGGGGGCCTACGAGCAGTACTTC.

The V call is TRBV9, the J call TRBJ2-1; 8 nucleotides align to TRBD1. Germline values: CDR1 SGDLS, CDR2 YYNGEE. The junction had 16 bases not matched to a gene; V was cut back by 5 bases and J by 9 bases. The CDR3 runs to 16 residues. CDR3 sequence reads: CASSHVRTGSTGEQFF. The CDR3 DNA is TGTGCCAGCAGTCATGTCCGGACAGGGTCCACCGGTGAGCAGTTCTTC.

In this sample, this clone turned up once. The genes are TRBV7-9 and TRBJ1-1; unclear D gene. Trimming cost V 2 bases and J 1 base, with 11 bases left between them. In germline, CDR1 is SEHNR, CDR2 FQNEAQ (reference sequence). CDR3 size: 15 residues. The CDR3 protein is CASSLYMAGNTEAFF. In nucleotides, the CDR3 is TGTGCCAGCAGCTTATATATGGCAGGGAACACTGAAGCTTTCTTT.

This clone appeared a few times. This chain uses TRBV6-6 with TRBJ2-7; D is possibly TRBD1 (6 bases). The CDR3 consists of 15 residues. Germline V gene sequence: CDR1 MNHNY, CDR2 SVGAGI (reference sequence). The V gene lost 2 bases and the J gene lost 0 bases, with 11 bases spanning the gap. The CDR3 DNA reads TGTGCCAGCAGTTACCAAACAGGGAGCTCCTACGAGCAGTACTTC. Translating it yields CASSYQTGSSYEQYF.

The chain has TRBV2 and TRBJ2-1; 9 nucleotides match TRBD2. CDR1 and CDR2 (germline): SNHLY, FYNNEI. CDR3 length: 19 amino acids. The ends lost 5 bases at V and 4 bases at J; junction bases unmatched: 18. CDR3: CASSSAPSGVAGDYNEQFF. In DNA form, the CDR3 reads TGTGCCAGCAGTTCCGCCCCCAGCGGCGTAGCGGGGGATTACAATGAGCAGTTCTTC.

This clone turned up a few times. V is TRBV2 and J is TRBJ1-1; D perhaps matches TRBD1 (5 bases). V was trimmed by 6 bases and J by 4 bases, leaving 27 bases between them. Germline lookup yields CDR1 SNHLY and CDR2 FYNNEI. The CDR3 totals 18 residues. DNA for the CDR3: TGTGCCAGCAGGGTCGGCGGGGCAGGGCCGGGAGATTTCACTGAAGCTTTCTTT. Translation: CASRVGGAGPGDFTEAFF.

The chain recombines TRBV4-1 with TRBJ1-6, with 8 nucleotides matching TRBD1. This CDR3 region has 16 residues. Germline V gene lookup returns CDR1 MGHRA and CDR2 YSYEKL. V lost 2 bases, J lost 4 bases, and 4 bases stayed unmatched. CDR3 loop: CASSQFQGAYNSPLHF. In DNA, the CDR3 is TGCGCCAGCAGCCAATTTCAGGGGGCGTATAATTCACCCCTCCACTTT.